This entry lists 10 T cell receptor beta chains sequenced from one sample in a study of blood T cells in healthy people across ages. Sample-barcoded 5' priming and a J-beta primer mix drove a second PCR of roughly 6 to 12 cycles. MiXCR, run by TCRdb on the 5' RACE reads, gives a single entry per CDR3 protein. Counted here are some 710,000 distinct CDR3 sequences, approximately 21% occurring once; the ten biggest clones make up around a fifth. The sample consisted of blood. These receptors were taken from a man between 65 and 80 years old in good health.

The chain links TRBV20-1 to TRBJ2-7; D not resolved. Per the germline V gene, CDR1 is DFQATT and CDR2 is SNEGSKA (reference sequence). V gave up 2 bases and J gave up 0 bases, with 5 bases separating them. The CDR3 is made up of 12 amino acids. Here the CDR3 reads CSARFSSYEQYF. CDR3 bases: TGCAGTGCTAGATTCAGCTCCTACGAGCAGTACTTC.

This clonotype has a handful of counts. In DNA, the CDR3 is TGTGCCAGCAGCCCTCAAATGGGCACTAACTATGGCTACACCTTC. Residues: CASSPQMGTNYGYTF. V usage is TRBV4-2 and J usage is TRBJ1-2; D is ambiguous. The CDR3 is 15 amino acids. Germline lookup yields CDR1 LGHNA and CDR2 YNFKEQ. Trimming removed 4 bases at V and 0 bases at J, with 12 bases between.

V and J are TRBV10-2 and TRBJ2-5; TRBD1 might be the D (5 bases). Judging by the DNA end, TRBJ2-7 fits better; the J call may be wrong. The CDR3 has 15 amino acids. The germline V gene has CDR1 WSHSY and CDR2 SAAADI. The CDR3 region has the DNA TGCGCCAGCAGTGAGGGGGCCCCAAGTTTCTACGAGCAGTACGTC. This codes for CASSEGAPSFYEQYV.

This clonotype came up a few times. The rearrangement joins TRBV9 to TRBJ2-2, with D possibly matching TRBD2 (6 bases). The germline V and J ends were trimmed by 0 bases and 6 bases, with 12 bases remaining between them. The CDR3 runs to 15 residues. From germline, CDR1 is SGDLS and CDR2 YYNGEE. The DNA for the CDR3 is TGTGCCAGCAGCGTAGAAGGGACGGGGGCCGGGGAGCTGTTTTTT. It is translated as CASSVEGTGAGELFF. Drawing the rest from reference TRBV9 and TRBJ2-2, the complete variable domain is DSGVTQTPKHLITATGQRVTLRCSPRSGDLSVYWYQQSLDQGLQFLIQYYNGEERAKGNILERFSAQQFPDLHSELNLSSLELGDSALYFCASSVEGTGAGELFFGEGSRLTVL.

Points on this clonotype: The junction departs from germline at one end; a sequencing error may be responsible. The chain joins TRBV4-3 to TRBJ2-5; 11 positions match TRBD2. Germline CDR1 LGHNA, CDR2 YSLEER. The CDR3 has 15 residues. The CDR3 coding sequence is TGCGCCAGCAGCCAAGTACTAGCGGGAGAGGTTGAGCGGTTCTTC. Translating it yields CASSQVLAGEVERFF.

This clonotype was counted between two and nine times. This rearrangement joins TRBV5-1 to TRBJ2-2; no firm D call. Per germline, CDR1 SGHRS and CDR2 YFSETQ. This CDR3 is built from 13 residues. Deletions cut 1 base from V and 3 bases from J, with 4 bases between. The CDR3 loop is CASSLTDTGELFF. CDR3 nucleotides: TGCGCCAGCAGCTTGACAGACACCGGGGAGCTGTTTTTT.

The CDR3 loop reads CATSRVGQNYGYTF. CDR3 nucleotide sequence: TGTGCCACCAGCAGAGTAGGGCAGAACTATGGCTACACCTTC. This chain uses TRBV15 with TRBJ1-2; D is undetermined. This CDR3 has 14 amino acids. Trimming cost V 1 base and J 2 bases, with 8 bases left between them. Germline values: CDR1 LNHNV, CDR2 YYDKDF (reference sequence).

The chain employs TRBV7-6 and TRBJ2-3; the D call may be TRBD1 or TRBD2 (5 bases each). CDR1 SGHVS and CDR2 FNYEAQ come from the germline V gene. With 3 bases removed from V and 0 bases from J, the gap between germline ends came to 16 bases. The CDR3 is 17 residues long. CDR3 protein: CASSFEGSSLSTDTQYF. Written as DNA, the CDR3 is TGTGCCAGCAGCTTCGAGGGGTCATCTCTAAGCACAGATACGCAGTATTTT. Full variable domain (rest looked up from reference TRBV7-6 and TRBJ2-3): GAGVSQSPRYKVTKRGQDVALRCDPISGHVSLYWYRQALGQGPEFLTYFNYEAQQDKSGLPNDRFSAERPEGSISTLTIQRTEQRDSAMYRCASSFEGSSLSTDTQYFGPGTRLTVL.

Only a few counts were recorded for this clonotype. This chain connects TRBV12-3 or TRBV12-4 to TRBJ2-7; 9 nucleotides line up with TRBD2. The CDR3 consists of 13 residues. V was clipped by 8 bases and J by 2 bases; unmatched bases: 4. CDR3 sequence reads: CASCSGGPYEQYF. DNA for the CDR3: TGTGCCAGCTGCAGCGGGGGGCCCTACGAGCAGTACTTC.

The chain couples TRBV18 to TRBJ2-3; D may be TRBD1 (5 bases). V gave up 6 bases and J gave up 2 bases, with 15 bases separating them. The CDR3 consists of 15 residues. CDR1 KGHSH and CDR2 LQKENI come from the germline V gene. The CDR3 nucleotides read TGTGCCAGCTCGCTCGACAGTCCCCCCACAGATACGCAGTATTTT. This translates into CASSLDSPPTDTQYF.